The 13 T cell receptor beta chains in this list originate from one sample, sequenced in a study of control samples from healthy donors and cancer patients. The method was immunoSEQ multiplex PCR; TCRdb's version includes in-frame clones alone and lacks a portion of them. The sample records some 140,000 clones, approximately 89% being singletons. Sequenced sample: PBMCs. Source of these receptors: a man aged 45-65 years with head and neck cancer.

The chain employs TRBV24-1 and TRBJ2-3, with D perhaps TRBD2 (6 bases). Germline-derived CDR1 and CDR2 are KGHDR and SFDVKD. V was cut by 7 bases and J by 2 bases, with 12 bases left in between. CDR3 length: 14 amino acids. The CDR3 bases are TGTGCCACCAGCCCCGGGACTTTCACAGATACGCAGTATTTT. Amino acids: CATSPGTFTDTQYF.

The genes are TRBV5-1 and TRBJ2-1; either TRBD1 or TRBD2 may supply D (5 bases each). Germline V CDR1 and CDR2: SGHRS, YFSETQ. V was cut by 0 bases and J by 9 bases, with 10 bases left in between. This CDR3 contains 13 residues. CDR3 DNA: TGCGCCAGCAGCTTGGATCGGGGCACTGAGCAGTTCTTC. It translates to CASSLDRGTEQFF.

The chain joins TRBV14 to TRBJ1-1; 7 bases are shared with TRBD1. Germline V gene lookup returns CDR1 SGHDN and CDR2 FVKESK. The CDR3 sequence is 13 residues long. The ends lost 0 bases at V and 11 bases at J; junction bases unmatched: 6. Written as DNA, the CDR3 is TGTGCCAGCAGCCAAGATATCGCAGGGGGGGCTTTCTTT. Its translation is CASSQDIAGGAFF.

The CDR3 is CASSIGTGDGYTF. In DNA form, the CDR3 reads TGTGCCAGCAGCATTGGGACAGGGGACGGCTACACCTTC. The V and J genes are TRBV7-9 and TRBJ1-2; TRBD1 matches at 10 bases. The CDR3 totals 13 residues. Germline lookup yields CDR1 SEHNR and CDR2 FQNEAQ (reference sequence). The J segment lost 8 bases and the V segment lost 5 bases, leaving 5 bases of the junction unmatched. The full variable domain, with the rest looked up from reference TRBV7-9 and TRBJ1-2, is DTGVSQNPRHKITKRGQNVTFRCDPISEHNRLYWYRQTLGQGPEFLTYFQNEAQLEKSRLLSDRFSAERPKGSFSTLEIQRTEQGDSAMYLCASSIGTGDGYTFGSGTRLTVV.

The chain recombines TRBV20-1 with TRBJ2-7; the D is unclear. Germline V gene sequence: CDR1 DFQATT, CDR2 SNEGSKA (reference sequence). This CDR3 has 11 residues. Trimming took 2 bases from V and 2 from J, leaving 4 bases between them. The CDR3 nucleotides read TGCAGTGCTAGACTAGCCTACGAGCAGTACTTC. Its protein product is CSARLAYEQYF.

The genes are TRBV24-1 and TRBJ1-2; tentative D call: TRBD1 (6 bases). Trimming took off 4 bases at V and 7 bases at J, with 12 bases between the two ends. This CDR3 spans 13 amino acids. The V gene's germline CDR1 is KGHDR and CDR2 SFDVKD. The CDR3 nucleotides are TGTGCCACCAGTGAGGACAGTAGACTTGGCTACACCTTC. Its translation is CATSEDSRLGYTF.

The chain joins TRBV3-1 (or the pseudogene TRBV3-2) to TRBJ2-2; D possibly corresponds to TRBD2 (5 bases). The germline gives CDR1 LGHDT, CDR2 YNNKEL (reference sequence). V shed 6 bases and J shed 0 bases, with 17 bases lying between them. The length of the CDR3 is 17 residues. DNA for the CDR3: TGTGCCAGCAGTCCGACCCGAGACGGGGCGAACACCGGGGAGCTGTTTTTT. Encoded protein: CASSPTRDGANTGELFF.

The V call is TRBV28, the J call TRBJ2-1; D might be TRBD2 (6 bases). Germline CDR1 MDHEN, CDR2 SYDVKM. This CDR3 comprises 15 residues. Trimming removed 6 bases from V and 0 bases from J, with 12 bases in between. The CDR3 sequence: CASRSSASSYNEQFF. CDR3 nucleotides: TGTGCCAGCAGATCTAGCGCGAGCTCCTACAATGAGCAGTTCTTC.

The chain combines TRBV30 with TRBJ2-7; tentative D call: TRBD1 (7 bases). Germline lookup yields CDR1 GTSNPN and CDR2 SVGIG (reference sequence). CDR3 size: 12 residues. V dropped 6 bases and J dropped 5 bases, with 14 bases sitting between them. CDR3 in amino acids: CACSQGGDEQYF. Here the CDR3 DNA reads TGTGCCTGTTCGCAGGGGGGTGACGAGCAGTACTTC.

The rearrangement joins TRBV7-2 to TRBJ2-1, with unresolved D. The CDR3 has 12 residues. Germline CDR1 SGHTA, CDR2 FQGNSA. With 2 bases removed from V and 10 bases from J, the gap between germline ends came to 9 bases. This CDR3 reads CASSLSAVEQFF. The CDR3 DNA reads as TGTGCCAGCAGCTTATCGGCAGTCGAGCAGTTCTTC.

The genes are TRBV2 and TRBJ1-1, with 9 bases lining up with TRBD1. V lost 8 bases to trimming and J lost 5 bases; unmatched junction nucleotides: 6. This CDR3 has 13 residues. Looked up from germline, CDR1 is SNHLY and CDR2 is FYNNEI. This CDR3 is CASRDRASTEAFF. CDR3 sequence (DNA): TGTGCCAGCCGGGACAGGGCGAGTACTGAAGCTTTCTTT.

V gene TRBV5-1 combines with J gene TRBJ2-1; 8 bases fit TRBD1. Germline CDR1 is SGHRS and CDR2 is YFSETQ. The CDR3 length is 14 residues. Unmatched junction bases numbered 7, after V lost 5 bases and J lost 6 bases. In DNA form, the CDR3 reads TGCGCCAGCAGGCGGGACAGGTCACCCAATGAGCAGTTCTTC. Its translation: CASRRDRSPNEQFF.

This chain uses TRBV6-6 with TRBJ2-3; D call uncertain. The CDR3 totals 14 residues. Germline assignment: CDR1 MNHNY and CDR2 SVGAGI (reference sequence). V was pared by 2 bases and J by 0 bases, with 6 bases between. CDR3 DNA sequence: TGTGCCAGCAGTTACGGCAGGAGCACAGATACGCAGTATTTT. Residues: CASSYGRSTDTQYF.